The source of this TCR beta chain is a study of T cells in Graves' hyperthyroidism and ophthalmopathy (dated by TCRdb to about 2019). With respect to the entire study: Peripheral blood was collected at initial diagnosis, before any treatment. TCR V-J signatures able to tell the groups apart were searched for in a discovery cohort of approximately 95 patients, of whom fewer than 45 had Graves' ophthalmopathy and 55 to 65 had stable Graves' hyperthyroidism. Prospective prediction of ophthalmopathy was tested in an independent validation cohort of under 20 hyperthyroidism patients and 15 to 17 patients who later progressed to ophthalmopathy. The approximately 100 discovery patients were randomly split 7:3 into training and test sets. In addition, the study compared T-cell repertoires in thyroid tissue and in blood from roughly 6 Graves' hyperthyroidism patients. Following sampling, methimazole starting at 30 mg daily was given to hyperthyroidism patients, and high-dose intravenous methylprednisolone was given to ophthalmopathy patients. TCR Vbeta CDR3 sequencing of approximately 140 peripheral blood samples (under 45 ophthalmopathy, over 70 hyperthyroidism and approximately 17 progressor patients) is reported in the paper. General study outcomes and caveats: In validation, the model predicted progression to ophthalmopathy a median of about 6.5 months before onset, with roughly 70% sensitivity and just under 75% specificity. Sample size was not statistically predetermined, and investigators were not blinded to group allocation. Most expanded thyroid clonotypes (frequency above 0.001) were also found in blood, which suggests that blood repertoires may mirror thyroid immune responses. Ophthalmopathy was separated from stable hyperthyroidism by a 13 V-J signature model, with approximately 86% sensitivity and roughly 84% specificity obtained in cross-validation and 80%/75% obtained in testing.

The hyperthyroidism patients were between 18 and 65 years old and newly diagnosed, with a disease duration of less than 2 months. Patients with uncontrolled infections, other autoimmune diseases, pregnancy or lactation were excluded. Diagnoses were established on the basis of clinical symptoms, serum thyroxine and TRAb, thyroid ultrasound, and orbital computed tomography. Blood from progressor patients was drawn when they were first diagnosed with hyperthyroidism, before any ophthalmopathy symptoms appeared. PBMCs were isolated from 7.5 to 10 ml of fresh peripheral blood by Ficoll-Paque density gradient centrifugation. Progressor patients were first diagnosed with Graves' hyperthyroidism and then developed ophthalmopathy during follow-up. Trizol reagent was used to extract total RNA, and RNA quality was then checked on an Agilent 2100 Bioanalyzer. The TCR beta CDR3 regions were amplified from RNA transcripts. For the first round of RT-PCR on the TCR CDR3, the HTBI primer set was used together with the Qiagen OneStep RT-PCR kit. Libraries were constructed in a second round of multiplex PCR, after which size selection and purification were performed. Paired-end sequencing of the libraries was performed with 100 bp reads on an Illumina HiSeq2000. The study's processing was this. SOAPnuke was used to process the raw data, throwing out any read that contained adapters or uncalled bases, had a mean Phred below 15, or lacked an exact constant-primer or identifier match. COPE v1.2.5 was used to merge the high-quality paired reads, and each unique nucleotide sequence was defined as a clonotype. MiTCR v1.1 was used to align clonotypes to the IMGT TRBV, TRBD and TRBJ reference segments. Analysis was restricted to V-J combinations with a frequency above 0.0001, which covered just over 98% of repertoires. A TCS score was defined as the ratio between F50 (clonal expansion) and ExV (chaos), using BLOSUM62-based TCRdist between CDR3 peptides within each V-J. Welch's t-statistics and random forest reduced roughly 540 V-J features to fewer than 15, which were used in a naive Bayes classifier (R e1071). TCRdb trimmed public reads at Q25 via fastp, called clones via MiXCR and kept in-frame beta chains. For every CDR3 protein sequence, its rows merge into one entry that carries the most common genes and DNA. The V and J calls follow TCRdb's processing rather than the paper's. A total of some 270,000 distinct CDR3 sequences appear in this sample, more than 10% of them only once. Around 7.9% of the sample is held by the ten biggest clonotypes.

From cysteine to phenylalanine, the CDR3 is 15 amino acids long. Only the CDR3 part of the read is kept: 45 bases, read in frame from the first base. According to the germline V gene (reference sequence), CDR1 reads SEHNR and CDR2 reads FQNEAQ. Here V drops 4 bases and J drops 7 bases, and the junction holds 8 bases not matched to any gene. About this clonotype itself: Which antigen it targets is not known. No base quality values were provided; no much bigger clone lies one nucleotide off.

The receptor was derived from a woman aged 25-40 years with Graves' hyperthyroidism that later progressed to Graves' ophthalmopathy. The rearranged segments are TRBV7-9 and TRBJ2-1; 9 bases in the junction line up with TRBD1. The sample taken for sequencing was blood. The CDR3 loop reads CASSSEQGAKNEQFF. At the DNA level, the sequence is TGTGCCAGCAGCTCAGAACAGGGGGCGAAGAATGAGCAGTTCTTC.